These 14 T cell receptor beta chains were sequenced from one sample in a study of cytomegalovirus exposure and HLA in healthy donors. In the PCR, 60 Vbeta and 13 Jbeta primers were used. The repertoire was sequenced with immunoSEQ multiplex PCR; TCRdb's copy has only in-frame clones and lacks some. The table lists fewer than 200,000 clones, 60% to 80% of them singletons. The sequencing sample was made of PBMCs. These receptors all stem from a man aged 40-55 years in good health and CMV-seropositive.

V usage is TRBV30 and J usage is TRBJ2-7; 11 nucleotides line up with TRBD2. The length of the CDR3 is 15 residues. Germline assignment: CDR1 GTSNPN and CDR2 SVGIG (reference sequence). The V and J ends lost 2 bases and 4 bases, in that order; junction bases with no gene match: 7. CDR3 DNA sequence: TGTGCCTGGAGTACACTAGCGGGAGTGATATACGAGCAGTACTTC. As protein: CAWSTLAGVIYEQYF.

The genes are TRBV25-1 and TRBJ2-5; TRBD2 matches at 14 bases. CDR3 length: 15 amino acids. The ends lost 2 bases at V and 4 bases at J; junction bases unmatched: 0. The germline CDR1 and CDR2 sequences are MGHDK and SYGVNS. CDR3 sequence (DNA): TGTGCCAGCAGTGAAGGGACTAGCGGGAGAGAGACCCAGTACTTC. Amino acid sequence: CASSEGTSGRETQYF.

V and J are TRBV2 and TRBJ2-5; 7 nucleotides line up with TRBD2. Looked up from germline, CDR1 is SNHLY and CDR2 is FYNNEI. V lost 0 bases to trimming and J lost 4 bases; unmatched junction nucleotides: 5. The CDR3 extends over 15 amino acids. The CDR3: CASSEAGGPRETQYF. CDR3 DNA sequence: TGTGCCAGCAGTGAAGCGGGAGGGCCTAGAGAGACCCAGTACTTC.

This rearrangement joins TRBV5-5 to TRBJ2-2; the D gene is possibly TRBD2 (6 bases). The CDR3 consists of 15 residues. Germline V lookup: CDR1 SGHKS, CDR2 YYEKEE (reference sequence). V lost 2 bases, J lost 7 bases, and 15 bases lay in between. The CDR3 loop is CASSFRLGGSGELFF. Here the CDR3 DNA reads TGTGCCAGCAGCTTCAGGCTGGGGGGAAGCGGGGAGCTGTTTTTT.

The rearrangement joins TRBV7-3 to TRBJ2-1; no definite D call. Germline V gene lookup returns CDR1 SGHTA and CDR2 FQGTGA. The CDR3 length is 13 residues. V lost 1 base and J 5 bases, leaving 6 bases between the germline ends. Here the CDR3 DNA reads TGTGCCAGCAGCTTAAATACTGACAATGAGCAGTTCTTC. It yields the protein CASSLNTDNEQFF.

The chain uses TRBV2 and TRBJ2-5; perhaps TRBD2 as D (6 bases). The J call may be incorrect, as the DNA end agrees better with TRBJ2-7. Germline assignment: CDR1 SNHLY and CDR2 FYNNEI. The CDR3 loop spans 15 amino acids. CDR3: CASRGLGEASYEQYF. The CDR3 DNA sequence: TGTGCCAGCAGGGGGCTGGGGGAGGCGTCCTACGAGCAGTACTTC.

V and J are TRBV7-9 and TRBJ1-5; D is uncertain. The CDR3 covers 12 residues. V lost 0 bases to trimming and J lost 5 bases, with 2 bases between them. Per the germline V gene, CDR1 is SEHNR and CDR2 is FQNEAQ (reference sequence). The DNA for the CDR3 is TGTGCCAGCAGCTTAGCCGATCAGCCCCAGCATTTT. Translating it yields CASSLADQPQHF.

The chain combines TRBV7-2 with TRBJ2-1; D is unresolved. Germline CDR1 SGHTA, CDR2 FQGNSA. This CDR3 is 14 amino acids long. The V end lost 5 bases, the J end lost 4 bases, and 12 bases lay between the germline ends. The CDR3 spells CASSAYLSYNEQFF. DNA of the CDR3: TGTGCCAGCAGCGCATATCTTAGTTACAATGAGCAGTTCTTC.

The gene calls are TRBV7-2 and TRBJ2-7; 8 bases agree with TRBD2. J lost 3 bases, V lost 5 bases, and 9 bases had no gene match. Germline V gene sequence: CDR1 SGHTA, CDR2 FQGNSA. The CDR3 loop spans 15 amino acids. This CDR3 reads CASSGSGSKNYEQYF. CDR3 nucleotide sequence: TGTGCCAGCAGCGGCAGCGGGAGTAAAAACTACGAGCAGTACTTC.

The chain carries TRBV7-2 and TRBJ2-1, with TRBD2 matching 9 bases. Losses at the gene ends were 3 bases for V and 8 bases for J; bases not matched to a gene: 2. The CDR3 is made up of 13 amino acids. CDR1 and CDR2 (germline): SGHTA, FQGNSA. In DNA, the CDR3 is TGTGCCAGCAGCTTTAGACTAGCGGATGAGCAGTTCTTC. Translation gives CASSFRLADEQFF.

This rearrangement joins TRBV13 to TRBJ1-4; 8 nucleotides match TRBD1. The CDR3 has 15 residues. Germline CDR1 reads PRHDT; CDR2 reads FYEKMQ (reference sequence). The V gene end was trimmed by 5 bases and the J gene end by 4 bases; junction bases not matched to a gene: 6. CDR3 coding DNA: TGTGCCAGCAGCCCCGGACAGGGCCTTAATGAAAAACTGTTTTTT. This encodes CASSPGQGLNEKLFF.

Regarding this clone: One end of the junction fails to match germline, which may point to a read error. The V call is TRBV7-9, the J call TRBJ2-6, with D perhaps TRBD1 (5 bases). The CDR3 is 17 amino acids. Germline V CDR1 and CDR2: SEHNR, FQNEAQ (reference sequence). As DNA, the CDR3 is TGTGCCAGCAGTTCCCGGGCAGTGCCCACTGGGGCCAACGGCCTGACTTTC. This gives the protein CASSSRAVPTGANGLTF. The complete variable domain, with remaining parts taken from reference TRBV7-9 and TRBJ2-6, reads DTGVSQNPRHKITKRGQNVTFRCDPISEHNRLYWYRQTLGQGPEFLTYFQNEAQLEKSRLLSDRFSAERPKGSFSTLEIQRTEQGDSAMYLCASSSRAVPTGANGLTFGAGSRLTVL.

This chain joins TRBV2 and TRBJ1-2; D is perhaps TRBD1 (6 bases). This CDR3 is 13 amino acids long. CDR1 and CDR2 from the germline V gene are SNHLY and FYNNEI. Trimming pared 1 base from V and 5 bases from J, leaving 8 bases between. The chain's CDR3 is CASSEGTDYGYTF. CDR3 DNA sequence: TGTGCCAGCAGTGAAGGGACAGATTATGGCTACACCTTC.

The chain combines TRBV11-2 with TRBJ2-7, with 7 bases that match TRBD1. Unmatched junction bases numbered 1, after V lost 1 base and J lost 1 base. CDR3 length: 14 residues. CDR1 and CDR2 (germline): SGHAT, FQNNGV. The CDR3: CASSLGGQSYEQYF. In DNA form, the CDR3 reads TGTGCCAGCAGCTTAGGGGGACAGTCCTACGAGCAGTACTTC. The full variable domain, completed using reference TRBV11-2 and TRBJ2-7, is EAGVAQSPRYKIIEKRQSVAFWCNPISGHATLYWYQQILGQGPKLLIQFQNNGVVDDSQLPKDRFSAERLKGVDSTLKIQPAKLEDSAVYLCASSLGGQSYEQYFGPGTRLTVT.